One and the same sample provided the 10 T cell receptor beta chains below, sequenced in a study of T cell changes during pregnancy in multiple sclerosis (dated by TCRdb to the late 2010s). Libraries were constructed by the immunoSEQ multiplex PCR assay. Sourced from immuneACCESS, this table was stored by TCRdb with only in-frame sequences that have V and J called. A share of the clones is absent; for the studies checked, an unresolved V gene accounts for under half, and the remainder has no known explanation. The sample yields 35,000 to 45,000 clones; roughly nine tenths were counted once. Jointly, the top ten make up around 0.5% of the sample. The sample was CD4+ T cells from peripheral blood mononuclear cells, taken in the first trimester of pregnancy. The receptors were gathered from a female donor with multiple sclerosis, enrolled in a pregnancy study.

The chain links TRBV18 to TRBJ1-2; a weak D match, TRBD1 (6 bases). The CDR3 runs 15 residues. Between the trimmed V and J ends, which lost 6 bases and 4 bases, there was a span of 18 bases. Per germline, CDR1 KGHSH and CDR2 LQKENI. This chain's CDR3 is CASSRQERGVYGYTF. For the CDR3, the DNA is TGTGCCAGCTCGCGACAGGAGCGGGGGGTCTATGGCTACACCTTC. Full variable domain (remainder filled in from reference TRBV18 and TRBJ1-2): NAGVMQNPRHLVRRRGQEARLRCSPMKGHSHVYWYRQLPEEGLKFMVYLQKENIIDESGMPKERFSAEFPKEGPSILRIQQVVRGDSAAYFCASSRQERGVYGYTFGSGTRLTVV.

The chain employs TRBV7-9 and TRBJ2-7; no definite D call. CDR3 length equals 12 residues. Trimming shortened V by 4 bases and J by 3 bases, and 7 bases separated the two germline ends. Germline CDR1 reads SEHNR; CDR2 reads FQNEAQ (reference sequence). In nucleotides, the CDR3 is TGTGCCAGCAGCTCCTTTCTCTACGAGCAGTACTTC. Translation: CASSSFLYEQYF.

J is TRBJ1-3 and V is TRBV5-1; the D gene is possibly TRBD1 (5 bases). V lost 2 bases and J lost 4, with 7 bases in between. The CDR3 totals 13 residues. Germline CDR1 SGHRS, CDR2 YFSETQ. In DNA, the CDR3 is TGCGCCAGCAGCTTAGGGGTCGGAAACACCATATATTTT. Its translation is CASSLGVGNTIYF. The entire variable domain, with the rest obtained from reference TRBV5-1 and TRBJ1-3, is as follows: KAGVTQTPRYLIKTRGQQVTLSCSPISGHRSVSWYQQTPGQGLQFLFEYFSETQRNKGNFPGRFSGRQFSNSRSEMNVSTLELGDSALYLCASSLGVGNTIYFGEGSWLTVV.

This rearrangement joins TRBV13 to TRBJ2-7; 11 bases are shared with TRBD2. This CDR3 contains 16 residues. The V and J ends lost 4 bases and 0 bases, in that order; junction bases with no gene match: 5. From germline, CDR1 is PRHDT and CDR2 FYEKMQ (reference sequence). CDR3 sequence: CASSSASGRSSYEQYF. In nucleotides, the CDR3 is TGTGCCAGCAGCTCCGCTAGCGGGAGGAGCTCCTACGAGCAGTACTTC.

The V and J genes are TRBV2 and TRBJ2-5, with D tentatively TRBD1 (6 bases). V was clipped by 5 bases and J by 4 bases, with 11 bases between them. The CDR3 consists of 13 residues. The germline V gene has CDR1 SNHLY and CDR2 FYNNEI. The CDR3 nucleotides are TGTGCCAGCAGTCCTTGGACAGCAGAGACCCAGTACTTC. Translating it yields CASSPWTAETQYF.

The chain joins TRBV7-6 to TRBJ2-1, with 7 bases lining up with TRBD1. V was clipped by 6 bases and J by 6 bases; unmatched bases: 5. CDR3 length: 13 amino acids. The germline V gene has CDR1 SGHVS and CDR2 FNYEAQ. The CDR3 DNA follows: TGTGCCAGCAGTTCTGACAGGGTCAATGAGCAGTTCTTC. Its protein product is CASSSDRVNEQFF.

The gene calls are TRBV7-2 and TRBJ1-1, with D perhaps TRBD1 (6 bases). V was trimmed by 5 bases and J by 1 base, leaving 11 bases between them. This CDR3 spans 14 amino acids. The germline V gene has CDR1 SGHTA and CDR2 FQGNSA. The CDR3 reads CASSAQGRNTEAFF. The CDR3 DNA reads TGTGCCAGCAGCGCACAGGGCCGGAACACTGAAGCTTTCTTT.

The CDR3 nucleotides are TGTGCCAGCAGCGTATCCGGGGATCCCTTAGGTGAGCAGTTCTTC. Translation gives CASSVSGDPLGEQFF. The J gene is TRBJ2-1, the V gene TRBV9; D is perhaps TRBD2 (5 bases). The CDR3 spans 15 residues. CDR1 and CDR2 from the germline V gene are SGDLS and YYNGEE. With 1 base removed from V and 9 bases from J, the gap between germline ends came to 17 bases.

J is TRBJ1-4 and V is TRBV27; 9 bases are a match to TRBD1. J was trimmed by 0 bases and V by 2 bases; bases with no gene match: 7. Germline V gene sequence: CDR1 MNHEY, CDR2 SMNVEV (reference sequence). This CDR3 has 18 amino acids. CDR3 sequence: CASSLIQDRGSTNEKLFF. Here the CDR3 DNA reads TGTGCCAGCAGTTTAATACAGGACAGGGGTTCAACTAATGAAAAACTGTTTTTT. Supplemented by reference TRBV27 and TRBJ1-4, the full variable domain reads EAQVTQNPRYLITVTGKKLTVTCSQNMNHEYMSWYRQDPGLGLRQIYYSMNVEVTDKGDVPEGYKVSRKEKRNFPLILESPSPNQTSLYFCASSLIQDRGSTNEKLFFGSGTQLSVL.

The DNA for the CDR3 is TGTGCCAGCTCACCCATACCGGGACTAGCGGGAGTTGTGGAGCTGTTTTTT. This encodes CASSPIPGLAGVVELFF. The chain combines TRBV18 with TRBJ2-2; 14 bases line up with TRBD2. The CDR3 length is 17 residues. Germline loops: CDR1 KGHSH, CDR2 LQKENI. The V and J ends lost 3 bases and 10 bases, in that order; junction bases with no gene match: 10.